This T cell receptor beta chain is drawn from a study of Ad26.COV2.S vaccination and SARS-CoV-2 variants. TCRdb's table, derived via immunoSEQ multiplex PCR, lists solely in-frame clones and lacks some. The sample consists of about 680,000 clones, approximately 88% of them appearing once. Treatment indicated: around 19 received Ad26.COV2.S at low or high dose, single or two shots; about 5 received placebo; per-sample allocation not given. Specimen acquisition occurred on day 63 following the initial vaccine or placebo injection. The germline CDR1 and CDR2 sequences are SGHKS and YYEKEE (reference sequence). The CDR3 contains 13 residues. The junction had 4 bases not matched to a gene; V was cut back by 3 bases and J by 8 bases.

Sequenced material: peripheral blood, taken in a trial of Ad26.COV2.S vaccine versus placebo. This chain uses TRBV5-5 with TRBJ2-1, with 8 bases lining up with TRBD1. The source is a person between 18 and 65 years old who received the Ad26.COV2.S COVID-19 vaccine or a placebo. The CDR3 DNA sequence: TGTGCCAGCAGCTCCGACAGGGGCCATGAGCAGTTCTTC. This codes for CASSSDRGHEQFF.